This TCR beta chain comes out of a study of OX40 agonist ivuxolimab in advanced cancers. Findings of the study overall: There was clonal expansion of CD4+ and CD8+ blood T cells by week 6 at 0.1 to 3.0 mg/kg. Antigen specificity of clonally expanded peripheral T cells was not established. At 0.1-3.0 mg/kg, partial responders had clonal expansion among the lowest observed.

Sequencing was performed with immunoSEQ multiplex PCR; in TCRdb, only in-frame clones are kept and a portion is missing. The profile shows fewer than 100,000 clones, about 93% of them singletons. Concerning this clone: Its antigen is not identified.

Germline-derived CDR1 and CDR2 are SEHNR and FQNEAQ (reference sequence). Trimming stripped 0 bases from V and 7 bases from J, with 16 bases between. The CDR3 consists of 15 residues. Sample: CD4+ or CD8+ T cells sorted from blood, taken in a trial of the OX40 agonist ivuxolimab. The chain combines TRBV7-9 with TRBJ2-7; D call uncertain. The receptor comes from an adult with an advanced solid tumor such as melanoma, head and neck, liver or kidney cancer. DNA for the CDR3: TGTGCCAGCAGCTTAGCTCTCATATGGGATGGGGAGCAGTACTTC. This sequence encodes CASSLALIWDGEQYF.